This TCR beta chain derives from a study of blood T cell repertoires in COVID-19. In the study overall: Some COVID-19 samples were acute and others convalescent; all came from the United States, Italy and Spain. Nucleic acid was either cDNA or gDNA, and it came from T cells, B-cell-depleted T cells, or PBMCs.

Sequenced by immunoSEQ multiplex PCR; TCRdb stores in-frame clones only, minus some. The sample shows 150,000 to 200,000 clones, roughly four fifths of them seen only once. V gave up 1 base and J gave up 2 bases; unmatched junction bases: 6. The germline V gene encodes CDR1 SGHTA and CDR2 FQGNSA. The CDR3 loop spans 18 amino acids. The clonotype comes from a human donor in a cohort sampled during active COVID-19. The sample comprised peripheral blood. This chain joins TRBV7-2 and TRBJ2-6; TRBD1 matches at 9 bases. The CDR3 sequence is CASSLGGQGAAGANVLTF. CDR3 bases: TGTGCCAGCAGCTTAGGGGGACAGGGTGCCGCTGGGGCCAACGTCCTGACTTTC.